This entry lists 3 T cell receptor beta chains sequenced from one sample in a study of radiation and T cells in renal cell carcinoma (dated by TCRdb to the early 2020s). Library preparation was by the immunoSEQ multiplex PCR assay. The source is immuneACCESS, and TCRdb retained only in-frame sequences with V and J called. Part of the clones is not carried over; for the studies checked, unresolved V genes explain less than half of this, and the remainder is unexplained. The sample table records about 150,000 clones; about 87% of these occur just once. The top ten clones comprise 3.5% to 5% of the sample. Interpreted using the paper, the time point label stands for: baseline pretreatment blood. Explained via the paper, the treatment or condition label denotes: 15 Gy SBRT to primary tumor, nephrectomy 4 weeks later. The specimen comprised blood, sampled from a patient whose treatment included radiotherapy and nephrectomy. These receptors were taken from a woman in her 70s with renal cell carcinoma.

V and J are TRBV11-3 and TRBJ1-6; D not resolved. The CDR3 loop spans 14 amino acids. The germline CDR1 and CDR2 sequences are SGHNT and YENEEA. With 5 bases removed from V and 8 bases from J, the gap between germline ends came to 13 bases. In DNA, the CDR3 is TGTGCCAGCAGCCCAATCCGGGATCATTCACCCCTCCACTTT. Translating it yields CASSPIRDHSPLHF.

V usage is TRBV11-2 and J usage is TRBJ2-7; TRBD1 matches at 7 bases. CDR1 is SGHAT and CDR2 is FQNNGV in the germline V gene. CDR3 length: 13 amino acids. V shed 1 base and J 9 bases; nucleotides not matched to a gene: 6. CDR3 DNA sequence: TGTGCCAGCAGCTTAGTTCGGGCAGGGGGGCAGTACTTC. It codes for CASSLVRAGGQYF.

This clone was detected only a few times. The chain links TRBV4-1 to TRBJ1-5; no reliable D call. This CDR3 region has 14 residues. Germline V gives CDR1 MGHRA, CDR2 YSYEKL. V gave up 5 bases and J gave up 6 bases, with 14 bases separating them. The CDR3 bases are TGCGCCAGCAGCTTGGGTAGGGCGGGTCAGCCCCAGCATTTT. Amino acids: CASSLGRAGQPQHF.